The 9 T cell receptor beta chains below come from one sample, sequenced in a study of blood T cells in healthy people across ages. Together with a sample-barcoded 5' primer, a J-beta primer mix was included in a second PCR lasting about 7 to 11 cycles. Each CDR3 protein gets one entry after TCRdb re-called the 5' RACE reads with MiXCR. The sample holds roughly 1 million distinct CDR3 sequences, about 25% seen once. The same data also went into a second study, on T cells of mothers and their children.

Sequenced sample: blood. The receptors shown here come from a girl aged 2 to 9 in good health.

The chain recombines TRBV19 with TRBJ2-4; D unresolved. Germline loops: CDR1 LNHDA, CDR2 SQIVND (reference sequence). V was pared by 5 bases and J by 8 bases, with 7 bases between. There are 11 residues in the CDR3. CDR3 DNA: TGTGCCAGTAGTTGGGTGGACATTCAGTACTTC. Protein: CASSWVDIQYF.

The V call is TRBV3-1, the J call TRBJ2-4; no reliable D call. The CDR3 covers 13 residues. The ends were cut back, 7 bases at V and 3 bases at J, with 10 bases in the middle. Per the germline V gene, CDR1 is LGHDT and CDR2 is YNNKEL (reference sequence). The DNA of the CDR3 is TGTGCCAGCAACCCAGAGGTCAAAAACATTCAGTACTTC. Encoded protein: CASNPEVKNIQYF.

This clonotype was detected ten times or more. This sequence joins TRBV11-2 and TRBJ2-3; D is unresolved. V lost 1 base, J lost 0 bases, and 5 bases lay in between. Germline-derived CDR1 and CDR2 are SGHAT and FQNNGV. The CDR3 is 14 residues long. The CDR3 DNA reads as TGTGCCAGCAGCTTAGCGCCTAGCACAGATACGCAGTATTTT. It translates to CASSLAPSTDTQYF.

This chain joins TRBV20-1 and TRBJ2-3, with 11 nucleotides matching TRBD2. The germline CDR1 and CDR2 sequences are DFQATT and SNEGSKA (reference sequence). The CDR3 length is 14 residues. Trimming took 6 bases from V and 6 from J; bases not matched to a gene: 8. This CDR3 reads CSATLAGARDTQYF. The CDR3 DNA sequence: TGCAGTGCCACACTAGCGGGGGCACGGGATACGCAGTATTTT.

There are a few counts of this clonotype. The rearrangement joins TRBV6-2 or TRBV6-3 to TRBJ1-5; 9 bases are a match to TRBD1. This CDR3 is 18 amino acids long. Trimming cost V 7 bases and J 0 bases; bases outside gene matches: 13. Germline V gene data show CDR1 as MNHEY and CDR2 as SVGEGT. For the CDR3, the DNA is TGTGCCAGCATCGCGGTGACAGGGGGAGGTTTTAGCAATCAGCCCCAGCATTTT. Translation: CASIAVTGGGFSNQPQHF.

This CDR3 reads CASSTGGSGVQPQHF. The CDR3 DNA sequence: TGTGCCAGCAGCACAGGGGGCTCTGGGGTACAGCCCCAGCATTTT. J is TRBJ1-5 and V is TRBV3-1; 9 bases line up with TRBD1. Germline V gene data show CDR1 as LGHDT and CDR2 as YNNKEL (reference sequence). With 5 bases clipped from V and 7 bases from J, the junction kept 9 bases outside the gene matches. The CDR3 has 15 amino acids.

This chain links TRBV24-1 with TRBJ1-2; perhaps TRBD1 as D (5 bases). Trimming removed 0 bases from V and 6 bases from J, with 13 bases in between. CDR1 KGHDR and CDR2 SFDVKD come from the germline V gene. This CDR3 has 15 residues. Written as DNA, the CDR3 is TGTGCCACCAGTGATTTGTCCTCGGACATCGATGGCTACACCTTC. Protein: CATSDLSSDIDGYTF.

This clonotype was observed a handful of times. This rearrangement joins TRBV5-6 to TRBJ2-7, with D tentatively TRBD1 (5 bases). V lost 1 base and J lost 6, with 14 bases in between. Germline CDR1 and CDR2: SGHDT and YYEEEE. The CDR3 consists of 14 residues. CDR3: CASSLLGPSIEQYF. The CDR3 DNA reads TGTGCCAGCAGCTTGTTGGGGCCCTCTATCGAGCAGTACTTC.

About this clonotype: It is unclear where the CDR3 begins or ends on the DNA, so no DNA is shown, and the CDR3 is as TCRdb lists it. The rearrangement links TRBV12-3 or TRBV12-4 to TRBJ2-1; no check of the table's D call, TRBD2, against the DNA was made. Inclusive of both ends, the CDR3 amounts to 24 amino acids. The CDR3 loop is CASSLPGGGYTFGSGTASYNEQFF.